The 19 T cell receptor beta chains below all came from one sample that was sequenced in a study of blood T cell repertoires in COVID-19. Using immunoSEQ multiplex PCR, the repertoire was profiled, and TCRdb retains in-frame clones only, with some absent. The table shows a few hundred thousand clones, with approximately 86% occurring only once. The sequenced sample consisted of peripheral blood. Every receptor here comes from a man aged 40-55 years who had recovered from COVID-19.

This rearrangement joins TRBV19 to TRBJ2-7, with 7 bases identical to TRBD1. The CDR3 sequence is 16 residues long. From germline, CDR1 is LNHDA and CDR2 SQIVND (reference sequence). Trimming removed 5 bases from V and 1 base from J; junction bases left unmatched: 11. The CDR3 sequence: CASSPITGQPSYEQYF. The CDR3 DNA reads TGTGCCAGTAGTCCTATAACGGGACAGCCTTCCTACGAGCAGTACTTC.

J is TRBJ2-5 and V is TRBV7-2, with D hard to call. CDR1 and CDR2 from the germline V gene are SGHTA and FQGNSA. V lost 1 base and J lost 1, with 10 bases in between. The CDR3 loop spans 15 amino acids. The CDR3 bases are TGTGCCAGCAGCTTAGTTCCCCTAGGCCAAGAGACCCAGTACTTC. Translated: CASSLVPLGQETQYF.

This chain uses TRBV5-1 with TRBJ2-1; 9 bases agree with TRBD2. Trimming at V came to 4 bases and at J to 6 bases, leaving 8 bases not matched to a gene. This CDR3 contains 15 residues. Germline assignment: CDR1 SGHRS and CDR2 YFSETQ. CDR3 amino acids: CASSPAGLATNEQFF. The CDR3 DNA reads TGCGCCAGCAGCCCCGCGGGACTAGCCACCAATGAGCAGTTCTTC.

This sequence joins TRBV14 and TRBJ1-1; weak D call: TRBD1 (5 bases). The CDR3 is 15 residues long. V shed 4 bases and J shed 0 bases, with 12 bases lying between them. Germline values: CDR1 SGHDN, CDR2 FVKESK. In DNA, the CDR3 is TGTGCCAGCAGCCCAACAGGATACATGAACACTGAAGCTTTCTTT. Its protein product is CASSPTGYMNTEAFF.

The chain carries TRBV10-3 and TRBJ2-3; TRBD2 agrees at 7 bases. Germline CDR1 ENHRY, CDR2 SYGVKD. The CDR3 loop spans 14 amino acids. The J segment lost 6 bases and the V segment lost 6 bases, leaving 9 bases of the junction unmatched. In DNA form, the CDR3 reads TGTGCCATCAGGGTCCGCGGGGAGGGGGATACGCAGTATTTT. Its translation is CAIRVRGEGDTQYF.

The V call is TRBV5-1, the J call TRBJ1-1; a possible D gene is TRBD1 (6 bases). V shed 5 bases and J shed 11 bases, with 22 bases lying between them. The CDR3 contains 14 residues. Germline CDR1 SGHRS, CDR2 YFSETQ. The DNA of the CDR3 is TGCGCCAGCAGTACCGGCCAGGGGTACCCGAGGGCTTTCTTT. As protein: CASSTGQGYPRAFF.

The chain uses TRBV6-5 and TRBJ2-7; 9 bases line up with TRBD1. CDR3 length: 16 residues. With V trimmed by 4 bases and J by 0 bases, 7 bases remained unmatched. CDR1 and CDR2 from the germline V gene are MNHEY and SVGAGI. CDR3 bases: TGTGCCAGCAGTTCCACCCGGACAGGGGCCTCCTACGAGCAGTACTTC. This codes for CASSSTRTGASYEQYF.

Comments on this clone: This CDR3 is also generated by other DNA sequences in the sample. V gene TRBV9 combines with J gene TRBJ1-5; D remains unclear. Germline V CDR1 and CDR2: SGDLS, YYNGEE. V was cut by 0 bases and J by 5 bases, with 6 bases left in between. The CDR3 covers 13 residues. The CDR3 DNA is TGTGCCAGCAGCGTAGATGGCTATCAGCCCCAGCATTTT. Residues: CASSVDGYQPQHF.

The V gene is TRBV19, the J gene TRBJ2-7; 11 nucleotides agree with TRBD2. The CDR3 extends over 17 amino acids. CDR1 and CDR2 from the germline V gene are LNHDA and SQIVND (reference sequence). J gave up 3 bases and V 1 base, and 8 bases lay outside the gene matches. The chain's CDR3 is CASSIGGASGRFYEQYF. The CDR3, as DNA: TGTGCCAGTAGTATAGGAGGAGCTAGCGGGAGGTTCTACGAGCAGTACTTC.

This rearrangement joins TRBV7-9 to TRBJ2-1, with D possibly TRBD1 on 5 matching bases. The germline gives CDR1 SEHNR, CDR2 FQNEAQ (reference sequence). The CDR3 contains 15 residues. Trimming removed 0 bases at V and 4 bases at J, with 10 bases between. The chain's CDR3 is CASSLAGHLYNEQFF. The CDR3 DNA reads TGTGCCAGCAGCTTAGCAGGACACTTATACAATGAGCAGTTCTTC. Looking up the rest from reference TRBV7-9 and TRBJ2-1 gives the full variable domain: DTGVSQNPRHKITKRGQNVTFRCDPISEHNRLYWYRQTLGQGPEFLTYFQNEAQLEKSRLLSDRFSAERPKGSFSTLEIQRTEQGDSAMYLCASSLAGHLYNEQFFGPGTRLTVL.

This CDR3 reads CATSDPSASDTQYF. CDR3 coding DNA: TGTGCCACCAGTGATCCCAGCGCTAGCGATACGCAGTATTTT. The chain carries TRBV24-1 and TRBJ2-3, with a tentative D call TRBD2 (5 bases). CDR1 and CDR2 from the germline V gene are KGHDR and SFDVKD. The CDR3 has 14 residues. Trimming cost V 3 bases and J 6 bases, with 12 bases left between them.

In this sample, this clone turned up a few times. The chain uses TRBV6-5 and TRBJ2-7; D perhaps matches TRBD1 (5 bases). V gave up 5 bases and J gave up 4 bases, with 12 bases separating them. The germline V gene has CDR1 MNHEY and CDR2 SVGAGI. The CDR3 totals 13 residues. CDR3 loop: CASSPFQGYEQYF. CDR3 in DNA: TGTGCCAGCAGTCCATTCCAGGGTTACGAGCAGTACTTC.

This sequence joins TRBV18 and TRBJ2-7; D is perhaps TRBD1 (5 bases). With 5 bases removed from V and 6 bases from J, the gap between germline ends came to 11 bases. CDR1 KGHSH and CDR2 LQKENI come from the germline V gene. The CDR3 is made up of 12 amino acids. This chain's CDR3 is CASSVQGGEQYF. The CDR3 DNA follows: TGTGCCAGCTCAGTTCAGGGTGGCGAGCAGTACTTC.

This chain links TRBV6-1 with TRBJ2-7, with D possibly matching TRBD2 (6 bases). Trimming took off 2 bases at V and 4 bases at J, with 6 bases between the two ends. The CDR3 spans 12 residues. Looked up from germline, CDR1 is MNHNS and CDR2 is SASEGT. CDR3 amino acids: CASSELAYEQYF. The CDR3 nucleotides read TGTGCCAGCAGTGAACTAGCGTACGAGCAGTACTTC.

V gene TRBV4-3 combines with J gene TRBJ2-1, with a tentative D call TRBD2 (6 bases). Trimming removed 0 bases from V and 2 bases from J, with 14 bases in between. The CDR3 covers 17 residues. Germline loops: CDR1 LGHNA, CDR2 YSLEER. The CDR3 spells CASSQDLPGGTYNEQFF. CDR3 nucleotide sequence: TGCGCCAGCAGCCAAGATCTCCCCGGGGGAACCTACAATGAGCAGTTCTTC.

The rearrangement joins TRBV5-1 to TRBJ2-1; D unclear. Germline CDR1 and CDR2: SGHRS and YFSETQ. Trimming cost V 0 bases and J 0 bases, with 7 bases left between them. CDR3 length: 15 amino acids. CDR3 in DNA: TGCGCCAGCAGCTTGGCCCTAGTCTCCTACAATGAGCAGTTCTTC. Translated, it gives CASSLALVSYNEQFF.

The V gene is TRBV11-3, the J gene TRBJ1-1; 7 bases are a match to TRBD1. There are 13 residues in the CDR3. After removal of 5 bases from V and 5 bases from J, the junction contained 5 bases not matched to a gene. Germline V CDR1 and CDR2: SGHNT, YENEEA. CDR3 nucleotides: TGTGCCAGCAGCCAGGGGGGAGGTACTGAAGCTTTCTTT. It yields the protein CASSQGGGTEAFF.

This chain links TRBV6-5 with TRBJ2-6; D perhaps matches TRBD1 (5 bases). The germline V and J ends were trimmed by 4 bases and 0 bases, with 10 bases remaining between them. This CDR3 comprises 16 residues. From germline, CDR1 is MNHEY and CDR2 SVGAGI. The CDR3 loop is CASSLGRLSGANVLTF. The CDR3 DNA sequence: TGTGCCAGCAGTTTGGGGCGGCTCTCTGGGGCCAACGTCCTGACTTTC.

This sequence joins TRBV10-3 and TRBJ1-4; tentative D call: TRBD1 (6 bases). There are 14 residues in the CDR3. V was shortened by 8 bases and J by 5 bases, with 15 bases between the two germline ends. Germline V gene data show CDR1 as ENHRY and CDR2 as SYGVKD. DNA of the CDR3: TGTGCCATCGGGACACAGGGAAGAAATGAAAAACTGTTTTTT. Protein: CAIGTQGRNEKLFF.